This entry lists 6 T cell receptor beta chains sequenced from one sample in a study of control samples from healthy donors and cancer patients. Clones were read by immunoSEQ multiplex PCR, and TCRdb kept only the in-frame ones, dropping some. The repertoire consists of roughly 84,000 clones, with around 91% occurring once and the leading ten covering roughly 18%. Sequences were obtained from blood. The source is a man aged 45-60 years in good health.

This clone is a singleton in its sample. The chain uses TRBV6-5 and TRBJ1-1; D is unclear. CDR3 length: 15 amino acids. CDR1 is MNHEY and CDR2 is SVGAGI in the germline V gene. The germline V and J ends were trimmed by 0 bases and 5 bases, with 13 bases remaining between them. CDR3 coding DNA: TGTGCCAGCAGTTACTCACCCAGTAAAAGAACTGAAGCTTTCTTT. This translates into CASSYSPSKRTEAFF.

V is TRBV7-9 and J is TRBJ2-7, with 13 bases matching TRBD2. CDR1 and CDR2 from the germline V gene are SEHNR and FQNEAQ (reference sequence). The CDR3 length is 15 residues. V lost 5 bases to trimming and J lost 4 bases; unmatched junction nucleotides: 5. The CDR3 loop is CASSRGTSGVYEQYF. The DNA of the CDR3 is TGTGCCAGCAGCCGCGGGACTAGCGGGGTATACGAGCAGTACTTC.

This rearrangement joins TRBV19 to TRBJ1-2; 8 nucleotides agree with TRBD1. With V trimmed by 7 bases and J by 7 bases, 17 bases remained unmatched. This CDR3 is 16 amino acids long. The germline V gene has CDR1 LNHDA and CDR2 SQIVND (reference sequence). The CDR3: CASNKDRDRPSLGYTF. CDR3 sequence (DNA): TGTGCCAGTAATAAGGACCGGGACAGGCCTTCCCTTGGCTACACCTTC.

The chain combines TRBV7-8 with TRBJ2-7; D tentatively reads TRBD1 or TRBD2 (6 bases each). The CDR3 totals 14 residues. Germline CDR1 is SGHVS and CDR2 is FQNEAQ. V was clipped by 5 bases and J by 3 bases, with 14 bases between them. The CDR3 coding sequence is TGTGCCAGCAGCCAGGGGATGGGGGGCTACGAGCAGTACTTC. This codes for CASSQGMGGYEQYF.

The chain carries TRBV14 and TRBJ2-5; the D gene is possibly TRBD2 (5 bases). Trimming removed 1 base at V and 4 bases at J, with 16 bases between. The CDR3 contains 16 residues. CDR1 is SGHDN, CDR2 FVKESK, per germline. CDR3 amino acids: CASSQGVRVLGETQYF. DNA of the CDR3: TGTGCCAGCAGCCAAGGTGTGAGGGTTTTGGGAGAGACCCAGTACTTC.

This sequence joins TRBV5-1 and TRBJ2-1; 12 bases align to TRBD2. The CDR3 is made up of 15 amino acids. The V gene end was trimmed by 4 bases and the J gene end by 3 bases; junction bases not matched to a gene: 2. CDR1 SGHRS and CDR2 YFSETQ come from the germline V gene. This chain's CDR3 is CASSRTSGVYNEQFF. The DNA of the CDR3 is TGCGCCAGCAGCCGGACTAGCGGGGTCTACAATGAGCAGTTCTTC.